This T cell receptor (beta chain) is drawn from a study of shared clonotypes between healthy human individuals. Study details: Each donor contributed plates that comprised three CD4 naive, three CD4 memory, two CD8 naive and one CD8 memory.

V gave up 4 bases and J gave up 5 bases; unmatched junction bases: 5. CDR1 and CDR2 from the germline V gene are SGHNT and YYREEE (reference sequence). The CDR3 loop spans 14 amino acids. Findings of the study overall: Sharing across several donors was seen in 4% to 6.5% of naive CD4 clonotypes. Generation probability values for non-shared clonotypes were lower than those for clonotypes shared by all four donors.

The authors' processing: With immunoSEQ giving junction-only sequences and no quality scores, filtering differed. The table came from immunoSEQ multiplex PCR; TCRdb's copy has only in-frame clones and leaves some out. Clone size and the V and J calls come from that table; the DNA yielded D and trimming. Found here are 1 million to 1.2 million clones, around 77% of them singletons; the top ten hold 0.7% to 0.95%. With respect to this clone: Its target is unknown.

The chain links TRBV5-4 to TRBJ2-1; TRBD1 matches at 8 bases. The sequence came from a man between 18 and 29 years old in good health. Some clones in this sample may be carry-over from other donors' samples. Sequencing was carried out using memory CD4+ T cells from PBMCs. Indicated subset: CD45RA-negative fraction. The DNA for the CDR3 is TGTGCCAGCAGCGACCGGACAGGGAACAATGAGCAGTTCTTC. Translating gives CASSDRTGNNEQFF.